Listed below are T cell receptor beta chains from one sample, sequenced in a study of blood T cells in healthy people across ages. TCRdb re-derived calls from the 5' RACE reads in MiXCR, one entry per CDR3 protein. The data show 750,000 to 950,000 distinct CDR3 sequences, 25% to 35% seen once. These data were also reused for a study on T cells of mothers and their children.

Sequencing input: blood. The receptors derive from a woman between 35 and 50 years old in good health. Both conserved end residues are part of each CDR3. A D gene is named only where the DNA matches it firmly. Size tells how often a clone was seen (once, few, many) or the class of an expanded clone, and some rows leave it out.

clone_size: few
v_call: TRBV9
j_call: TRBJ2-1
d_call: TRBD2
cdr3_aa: CASSAYRSGGNEQFF
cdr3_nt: TGTGCCAGCAGCGCGTACAGGTCGGGAGGCAATGAGCAGTTCTTC

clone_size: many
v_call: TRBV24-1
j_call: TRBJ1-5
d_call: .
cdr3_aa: CATSEGGNQPQHF
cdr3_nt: TGTGCCACCAGTGAAGGGGGCAATCAGCCCCAGCATTTT

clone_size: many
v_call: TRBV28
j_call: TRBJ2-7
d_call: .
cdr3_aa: CASRVRGYEQYF
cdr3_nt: TGTGCCAGCAGGGTCAGGGGCTACGAGCAGTACTTC

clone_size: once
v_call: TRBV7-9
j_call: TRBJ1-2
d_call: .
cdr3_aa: CASSLAPVNNYGYTF
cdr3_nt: TGTGCCAGCAGCTTAGCGCCAGTGAACAACTATGGCTACACCTTC

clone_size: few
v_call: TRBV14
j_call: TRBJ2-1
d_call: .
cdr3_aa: CASSQGSEQRSKQFF
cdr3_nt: TGTGCCAGCAGCCAAGGTTCCGAGCAGCGCTCCAAGCAGTTCTTC

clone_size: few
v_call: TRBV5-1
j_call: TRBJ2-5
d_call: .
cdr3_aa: CASDQGSGETQYF
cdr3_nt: TGCGCCAGTGACCAGGGAAGCGGAGAGACCCAGTACTTC

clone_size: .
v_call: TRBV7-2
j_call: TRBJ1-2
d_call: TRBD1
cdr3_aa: CASSESGEGAYGYTF
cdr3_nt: TGTGCCAGCAGTGAAAGCGGTGAGGGGGCGTATGGCTACACCTTC

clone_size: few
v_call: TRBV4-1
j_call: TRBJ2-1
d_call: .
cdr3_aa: CASRMGIGSYNEQFF
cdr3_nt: TGCGCCAGCAGAATGGGGATAGGTTCCTACAATGAGCAGTTCTTC

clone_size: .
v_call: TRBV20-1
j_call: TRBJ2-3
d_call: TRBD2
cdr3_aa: CNAPESGGRTDTQYF
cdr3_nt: TGCAATGCTCCCGAGTCGGGGGGGCGCACAGATACGCAGTATTTT

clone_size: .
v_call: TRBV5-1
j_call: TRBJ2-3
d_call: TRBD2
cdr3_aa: CASSLGNSGGTDTQYF
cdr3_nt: TGCGCCAGCAGCTTGGGAAATAGCGGGGGCACAGATACGCAGTATTTT

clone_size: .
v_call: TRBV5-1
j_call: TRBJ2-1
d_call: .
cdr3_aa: CASSLAKSSYNEQFF
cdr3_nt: TGCGCCAGCAGCTTGGCTAAGAGCTCCTACAATGAGCAGTTCTTC

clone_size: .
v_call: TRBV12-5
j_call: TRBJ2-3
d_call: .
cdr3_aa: CASGLGILGGADTQYF
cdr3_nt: TGTGCTAGTGGTTTGGGGATCCTGGGGGGCGCAGATACGCAGTATTTT

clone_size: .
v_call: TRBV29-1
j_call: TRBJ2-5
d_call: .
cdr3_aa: CSVEGVGETQYF
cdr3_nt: TGCAGCGTTGAAGGGGTAGGAGAGACCCAGTACTTC

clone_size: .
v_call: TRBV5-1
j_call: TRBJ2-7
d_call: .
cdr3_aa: CASQSPGRSYEQYF
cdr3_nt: TGCGCCAGCCAGTCGCCGGGCAGATCCTACGAGCAGTACTTC

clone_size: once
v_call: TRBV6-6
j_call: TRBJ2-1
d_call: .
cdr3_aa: CARSYGIQQGAYNEQFF
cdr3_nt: TGTGCCAGAAGTTACGGGATACAGCAGGGCGCCTACAATGAGCAGTTCTTC

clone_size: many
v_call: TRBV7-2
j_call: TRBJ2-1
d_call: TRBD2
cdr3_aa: CASSLDFAGGYNEQFF
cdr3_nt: TGTGCCAGCAGCTTGGATTTCGCGGGGGGATACAATGAGCAGTTCTTC

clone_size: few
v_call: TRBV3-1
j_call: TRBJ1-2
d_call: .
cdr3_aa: CASNLQRASYGYTF
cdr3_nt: TGTGCCAGCAACCTCCAGCGGGCGAGCTATGGCTACACCTTC

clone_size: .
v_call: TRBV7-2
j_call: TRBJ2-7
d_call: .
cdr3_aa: CAGSLGRSFNEQYF
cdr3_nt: TGTGCCGGCAGCTTAGGTCGGTCCTTTAATGAGCAGTACTTC

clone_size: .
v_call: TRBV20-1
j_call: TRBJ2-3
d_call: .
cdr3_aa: CSARDRRAPTDTQYF
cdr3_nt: TGCAGTGCTAGAGATCGGAGGGCCCCCACAGATACGCAGTATTTT

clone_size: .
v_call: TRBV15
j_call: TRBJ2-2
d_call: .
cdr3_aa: CATSRGGTVNTGERFF
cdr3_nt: TGTGCCACCAGCAGAGGCGGGACAGTGAACACCGGGGAGCGGTTTTTT

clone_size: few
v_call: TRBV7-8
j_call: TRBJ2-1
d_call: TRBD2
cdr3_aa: CASSSGLAGGRSSYNEQFF
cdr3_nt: TGTGCCAGCAGTTCGGGACTAGCGGGGGGCCGTAGCTCCTACAATGAGCAGTTCTTC

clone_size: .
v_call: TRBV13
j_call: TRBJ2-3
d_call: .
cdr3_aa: CASSLGPMSTDTQYF
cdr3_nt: TGTGCCAGCAGCTTAGGCCCGATGAGCACAGATACGCAGTATTTT

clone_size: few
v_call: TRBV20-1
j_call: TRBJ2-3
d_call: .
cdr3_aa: CSARGSQGSADTQYF
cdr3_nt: TGCAGTGCCAGGGGATCGCAGGGGTCCGCAGATACGCAGTATTTT

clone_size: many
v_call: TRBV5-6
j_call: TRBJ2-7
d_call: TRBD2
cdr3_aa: CASSLERGDYEQYF
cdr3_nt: TGTGCCAGCAGCTTGGAGCGGGGGGACTACGAGCAGTACTTC

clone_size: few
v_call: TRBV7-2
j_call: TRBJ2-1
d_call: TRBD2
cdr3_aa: CASSFTRTSGGATAFF
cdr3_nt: TGTGCCAGCAGCTTTACCAGGACTAGCGGGGGGGCTACCGCGTTCTTC

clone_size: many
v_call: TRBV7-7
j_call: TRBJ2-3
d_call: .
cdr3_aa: CASSSVGDTQYF
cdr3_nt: TGTGCTAGCAGCTCGGTGGGTGATACGCAGTATTTT